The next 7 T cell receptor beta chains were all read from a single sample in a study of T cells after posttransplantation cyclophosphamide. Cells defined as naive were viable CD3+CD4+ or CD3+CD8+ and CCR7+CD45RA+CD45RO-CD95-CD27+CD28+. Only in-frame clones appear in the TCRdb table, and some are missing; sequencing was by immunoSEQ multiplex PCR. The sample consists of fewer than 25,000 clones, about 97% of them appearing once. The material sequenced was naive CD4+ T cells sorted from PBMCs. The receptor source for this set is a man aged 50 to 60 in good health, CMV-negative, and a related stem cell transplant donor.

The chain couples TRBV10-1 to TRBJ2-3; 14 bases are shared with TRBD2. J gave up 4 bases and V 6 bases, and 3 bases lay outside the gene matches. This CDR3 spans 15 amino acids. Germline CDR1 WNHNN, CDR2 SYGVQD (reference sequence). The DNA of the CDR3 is TGCGCCAGCAGAGCGGGACTAGCGGGAGCAGATACGCAGTATTTT. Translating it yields CASRAGLAGADTQYF.

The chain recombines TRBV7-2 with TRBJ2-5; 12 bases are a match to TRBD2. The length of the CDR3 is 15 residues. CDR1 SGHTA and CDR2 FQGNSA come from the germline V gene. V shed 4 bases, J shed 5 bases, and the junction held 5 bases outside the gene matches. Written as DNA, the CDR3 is TGTGCCAGCAGCTCTTGGACTAGCGGGACGGAGACCCAGTACTTC. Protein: CASSSWTSGTETQYF.

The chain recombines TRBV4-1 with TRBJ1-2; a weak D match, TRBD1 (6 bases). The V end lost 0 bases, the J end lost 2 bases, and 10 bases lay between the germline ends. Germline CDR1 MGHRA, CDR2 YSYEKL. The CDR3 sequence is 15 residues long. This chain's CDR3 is CASSQEVGANYGYTF. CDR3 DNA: TGCGCCAGCAGCCAAGAAGTGGGGGCCAACTATGGCTACACCTTC.

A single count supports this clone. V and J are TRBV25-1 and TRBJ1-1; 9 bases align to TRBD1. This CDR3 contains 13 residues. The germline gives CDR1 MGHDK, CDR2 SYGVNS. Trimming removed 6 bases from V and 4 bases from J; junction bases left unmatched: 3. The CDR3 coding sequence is TGTGCCAGCAGGAAGACAGGGGGCACTGAAGCTTTCTTT. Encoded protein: CASRKTGGTEAFF. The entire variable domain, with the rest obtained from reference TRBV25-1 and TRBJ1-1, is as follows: EADIYQTPRYLVIGTGKKITLECSQTMGHDKMYWYQQDPGMELHLIHYSYGVNSTEKGDLSSESTVSRIRTEHFPLTLESARPSHTSQYLCASRKTGGTEAFFGQGTRLTVV.

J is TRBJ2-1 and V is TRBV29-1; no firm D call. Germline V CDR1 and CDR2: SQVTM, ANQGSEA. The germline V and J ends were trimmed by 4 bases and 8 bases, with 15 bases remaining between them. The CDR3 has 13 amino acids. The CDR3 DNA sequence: TGCAGCGTTGGAGAGACCGTGGGCGATGAGCAGTTCTTC. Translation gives CSVGETVGDEQFF.

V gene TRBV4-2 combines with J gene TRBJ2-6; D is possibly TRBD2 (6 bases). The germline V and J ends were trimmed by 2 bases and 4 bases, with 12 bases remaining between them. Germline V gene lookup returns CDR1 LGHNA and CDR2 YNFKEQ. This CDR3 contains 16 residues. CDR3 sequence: CASSQSIGGGANVLTF. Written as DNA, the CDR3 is TGTGCCAGCAGCCAATCCATCGGGGGAGGGGCCAACGTCCTGACTTTC.

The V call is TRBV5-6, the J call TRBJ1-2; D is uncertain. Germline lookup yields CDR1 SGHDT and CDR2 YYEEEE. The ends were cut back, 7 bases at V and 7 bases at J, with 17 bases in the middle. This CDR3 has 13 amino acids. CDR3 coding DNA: TGTGCCAGCCGTTATTCCGGGTTTGGTGGCTACACCTTC. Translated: CASRYSGFGGYTF. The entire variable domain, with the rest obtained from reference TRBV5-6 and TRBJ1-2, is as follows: DAGVTQSPTHLIKTRGQQVTLRCSPKSGHDTVSWYQQALGQGPQFIFQYYEEEERQRGNFPDRFSGHQFPNYSSELNVNALLLGDSALYLCASRYSGFGGYTFGSGTRLTVV.